Detailed here is one T cell receptor (beta chain). Its antigen is unknown. Using immunoSEQ multiplex PCR, the repertoire was profiled, and TCRdb retains in-frame clones only, with some absent. Among approximately 170,000 clones listed, just over 90% were seen once. The V gene lost 6 bases and the J gene lost 5 bases, with 11 bases spanning the gap. CDR3 length equals 13 residues. This sample was included in a study of T cell responses to AZD1222 COVID-19 vaccine. Broader study findings: Donors were chiefly white British, with a greater number of females, and clonal diversity was perhaps underestimated. Mapped onto spike, vaccine-associated CD4 TCRs spanned it and were dominant at 160-218 and 743-854. Baseline serostatus was positive in only six or seven AZD1222 recipients.

Sequenced material: peripheral blood, taken 28 days after the second AZD1222 dose. This chain uses TRBV12-3 or TRBV12-4 with TRBJ1-5, with a possible D match to TRBD1 (5 bases). The origin of this receptor is an adult who received the AZD1222 COVID-19 vaccine. The CDR3 sequence: CASSQRGDQPQHF. In DNA form, the CDR3 reads TGTGCCAGCAGCCAACGGGGGGATCAGCCCCAGCATTTT.